A selection of T cell receptor beta chains follows, all from one sample in a study of blood T cells in healthy people across ages. TCRdb processed the 5' RACE reads anew with MiXCR; each CDR3 protein has one entry. The repertoire includes around 1,500,000 distinct CDR3 sequences, 28% of them detected once, and 7.7% sits in the top ten. Sequenced: blood. The source is a woman younger than 45 in good health. CDR3s include the opening cysteine and the closing phenylalanine or tryptophan. The order of the fields is CDR3 protein, CDR3 DNA, D gene, V gene, J gene, clone size. The D gene is left open where the match is weak. Not every row has a clone size; where given, it reads once, few, many or a size class.

CASSYGGTGGQPQHF	TGTGCCAGCAGTTACGGCGGGACAGGGGGGCAGCCCCAGCATTTT	TRBD1	TRBV6-5	TRBJ1-5	few
CASAQRPSLSYEQYF	TGTGCCAGCGCTCAGAGGCCCTCCCTTTCCTACGAGCAGTACTTC	.	TRBV11-1	TRBJ2-7	few
CASSLDGRNGSPLHF	TGTGCCAGCAGCTTAGACGGACGGAATGGTTCACCCCTCCACTTT	.	TRBV7-9	TRBJ1-6	.
CAWKASYEQYF	TGTGCCTGGAAGGCGTCCTACGAGCAGTACTTC	.	TRBV30	TRBJ2-7	few
CASSLSFGVSGYTF	TGTGCCAGCAGTTTATCGTTTGGGGTATCTGGCTACACCTTC	.	TRBV27	TRBJ1-2	.
CASSLLAGGVVDTQYF	TGTGCCAGCAGCCTCCTAGCGGGGGGGGTTGTAGATACGCAGTATTTT	TRBD2	TRBV9	TRBJ2-3	few
CASSSQAGQEPQYF	TGTGCCAGCAGCAGCCAAGCCGGCCAAGAGCCCCAGTACTTC	.	TRBV7-2	TRBJ2-5	few
CASSSGTGSSQPQHF	TGTGCCAGCAGCAGTGGGACAGGGTCCTCGCAGCCCCAGCATTTT	TRBD1	TRBV6-6	TRBJ1-5	.
CASSAGTVDQPQHF	TGTGCCAGCAGCGCGGGGACAGTTGATCAGCCCCAGCATTTT	TRBD1	TRBV5-5	TRBJ1-5	many
CASSSSRVGKNIQYF	TGTGCCAGCAGCTCGAGCAGGGTTGGCAAAAACATTCAGTACTTC	.	TRBV7-2	TRBJ2-4	many
CSAVPTGISSYEQYF	TGCAGCGCCGTTCCTACAGGTATAAGCTCCTACGAGCAGTACTTC	.	TRBV29-1	TRBJ2-7	few
CSAPRVGLFSTEAFF	TGCAGTGCCCCGCGGGTTGGCCTGTTTAGTACTGAAGCTTTCTTT	.	TRBV20-1	TRBJ1-1	few
CASSSNLAGSTYNEQFF	TGCGCCAGCAGCTCGAACTTAGCGGGCTCTACCTACAATGAGCAGTTCTTC	TRBD2	TRBV5-1	TRBJ2-1	few
CASSSPGKSYNEQFF	TGCGCCAGCAGCTCCCCCGGGAAATCCTACAATGAGCAGTTCTTC	.	TRBV5-1	TRBJ2-1	.
CSVESAGGDTQYF	TGCAGCGTTGAATCGGCGGGCGGAGATACGCAGTATTTT	.	TRBV29-1	TRBJ2-3	.
CSYGGRALSPSTDTQYF	TGCAGTTATGGCGGCAGGGCCTTAAGCCCTTCCACAGATACGCAGTATTTT	.	TRBV29-1	TRBJ2-3	.
CASRGGLFEQYF	TGTGCCAGCCGGGGGGGCCTTTTCGAGCAGTACTTC	TRBD2	TRBV28	TRBJ2-7	many
CATSDLPQGLAGSDEQFF	TGTGCCACCAGTGATTTGCCCCAGGGACTAGCGGGAAGTGATGAGCAGTTCTTC	TRBD2	TRBV24-1	TRBJ2-1	.
CASSLVGTHQPQHF	TGTGCCAGCAGTTTAGTAGGGACTCATCAGCCCCAGCATTTT	.	TRBV12-3/TRBV12-4	TRBJ1-5	.
CASSPQGDRPLYGYTF	TGTGCCAGCTCACCACAGGGGGACAGGCCCCTTTATGGCTACACCTTC	TRBD1	TRBV18	TRBJ1-2	.
CATSRLTGYNEQFF	TGTGCCACATCAAGGTTGACAGGGTACAATGAGCAGTTCTTC	TRBD1	TRBV6-2/TRBV6-3	TRBJ2-1	few
CASSHPRPREGEQFF	TGCGCCAGCAGCCATCCGCGGCCCAGGGAAGGGGAGCAGTTCTTC	.	TRBV4-1	TRBJ2-1	.
CASSFGGRAPYEQYF	TGTGCCAGCAGTTTTGGCGGGAGAGCCCCCTACGAGCAGTACTTC	TRBD2	TRBV27	TRBJ2-7	many
CAWTRAGDTQYF	TGTGCCTGGACTAGAGCGGGGGACACGCAGTATTTT	TRBD2	TRBV30	TRBJ2-3	.
CASRSFRDSLYEQYF	TGTGCCAGCCGGAGCTTCCGGGACAGCCTCTACGAGCAGTACTTC	TRBD1	TRBV5-5	TRBJ2-7	few